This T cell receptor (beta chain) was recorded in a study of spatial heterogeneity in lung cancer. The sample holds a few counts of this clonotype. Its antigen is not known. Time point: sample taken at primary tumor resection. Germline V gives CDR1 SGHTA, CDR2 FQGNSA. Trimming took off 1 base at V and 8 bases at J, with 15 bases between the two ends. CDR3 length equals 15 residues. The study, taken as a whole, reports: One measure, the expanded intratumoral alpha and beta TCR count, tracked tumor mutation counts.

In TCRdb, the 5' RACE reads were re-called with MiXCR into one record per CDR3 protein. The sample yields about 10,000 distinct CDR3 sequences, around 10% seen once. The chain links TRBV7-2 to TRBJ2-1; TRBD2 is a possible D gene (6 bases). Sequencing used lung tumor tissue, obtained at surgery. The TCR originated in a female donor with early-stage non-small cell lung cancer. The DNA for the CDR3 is TGTGCCAGCAGCTTAGATCCCGGGAGCCGTCATGAGCAGTTCTTC. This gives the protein CASSLDPGSRHEQFF.